This TCR beta chain was obtained from a study of cytomegalovirus exposure and HLA in healthy donors. Overall study findings and caveats: In an earlier analysis, most TCR beta V segments were productive about 87% or about 30% of the time. Later analysis suggested links between common viral pathogens and several top significant clusters. Immune exposure was documented only through CMV serostatus. When analyzed later, a missense DCLRE1C variant was found to be linked to TCR beta V- and J-gene trimming.

PCR used 60 Vbeta primers and 13 Jbeta primers. Clones were sequenced by immunoSEQ multiplex PCR, and TCRdb holds only the in-frame ones, with some missing. The sample shows 30,000 to 40,000 clones, about nine tenths of them seen only once. Comments on this clone: Antigen specificity is unknown.

Trimming cost V 3 bases and J 2 bases, with 11 bases left between them. This CDR3 spans 14 amino acids. Germline V gives CDR1 SGHKS, CDR2 YYEKEE (reference sequence). Sequenced input: PBMCs. The rearrangement joins TRBV5-5 to TRBJ2-5; D perhaps matches TRBD1 (6 bases). The clonotype originates from a woman in her thirties or forties in good health and CMV-seropositive. Written as DNA, the CDR3 is TGTGCCAGCAGCTCGGTCGGACAGCAAGAGACCCAGTACTTC. This encodes CASSSVGQQETQYF.